Described below is a single T cell receptor beta chain sequence and its context. Its antigen remains unidentified. The data belong to a study of cytomegalovirus exposure and HLA in healthy donors. Study background: From about 180 million T cells, an earlier analysis saw approximately 110 million unique TCR beta sequences.

Between the trimmed V and J ends, which lost 5 bases and 3 bases, there was a span of 18 bases. Germline V gene data show CDR1 as SGHAT and CDR2 as FQNNGV. The CDR3 is 16 amino acids. Study observations and caveats: Rates of TCR association differed by HLA locus in a later analysis, with DRB1 highest and HLA-C lowest. Per a prior analysis, the majority of TCR beta V segments were productive roughly 90% or roughly 30% of the time.

The primer mix had 60 Vbeta and 13 Jbeta primers. As handled by the study authors: Later reanalysis found approximately 76 million unique TCR beta chains, roughly 9.9 million of them shared. Assay: immunoSEQ multiplex PCR; the TCRdb copy retains only in-frame clones and omits some. The DNA was the basis for D and trimming; V, J and clone size are from that table. The sample lists some 120,000 clones, over 75% occurring once. Sequenced material: PBMCs. This rearrangement joins TRBV11-2 to TRBJ2-3; the D gene is possibly TRBD2 (7 bases). This receptor was taken from a man younger than 35 in good health and CMV-seropositive. The DNA of the CDR3 is TGTGCCAGCAGCGGAGTGACAGGACTAGGGACAGATACGCAGTATTTT. Its protein is CASSGVTGLGTDTQYF.